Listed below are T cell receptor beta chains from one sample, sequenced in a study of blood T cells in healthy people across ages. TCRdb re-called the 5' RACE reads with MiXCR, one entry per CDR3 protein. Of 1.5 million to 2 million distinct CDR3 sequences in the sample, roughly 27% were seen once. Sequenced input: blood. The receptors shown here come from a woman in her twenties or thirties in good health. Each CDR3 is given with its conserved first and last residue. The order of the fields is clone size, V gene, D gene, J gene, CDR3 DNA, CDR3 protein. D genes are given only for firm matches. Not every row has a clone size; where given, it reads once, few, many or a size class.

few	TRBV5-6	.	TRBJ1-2	TGTGCCAGCAGCTCATGGTACAGGAACTATGGCTACACCTTC	CASSSWYRNYGYTF
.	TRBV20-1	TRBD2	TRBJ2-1	TGCAGTGCTAGAGATATGGCTAGCGGTAATGAGCAGTTCTTC	CSARDMASGNEQFF
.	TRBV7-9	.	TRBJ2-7	TGTGCCAGCAGCTTTAGCTGGAACCCGTCCGAGCAGTACTTC	CASSFSWNPSEQYF
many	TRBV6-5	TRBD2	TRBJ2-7	TGTGCCAGCAGAGGTAGCGGGGTCTCCTACGAGCAGTACTTC	CASRGSGVSYEQYF
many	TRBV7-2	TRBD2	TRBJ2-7	TGTGCCAGCAGCCCTAGCGGGGGCCTCTCCTACGAGCAGTACTTC	CASSPSGGLSYEQYF
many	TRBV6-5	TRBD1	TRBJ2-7	TGTGCCAGCAGCTACTTGGACAGGGGGGCCTACGAGCAGTACTTC	CASSYLDRGAYEQYF
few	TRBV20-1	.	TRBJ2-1	TGCAGTGCTAGGAGTTGGGGGGGGCCAACCTACAATGAGCAGTTCTTC	CSARSWGGPTYNEQFF
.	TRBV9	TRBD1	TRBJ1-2	TGTGCCAGCAGCGTAAATTGGGACAGTAACTATGGCTACACCTTC	CASSVNWDSNYGYTF
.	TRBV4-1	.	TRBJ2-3	TGCGCCAGCAGCGATCAGAAGGCAGATACGCAGTATTTT	CASSDQKADTQYF
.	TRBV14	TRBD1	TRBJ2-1	TGTGCCAGCAGCCAGAGGGGGCTTCGGTACAATGAGCAGTTCTTC	CASSQRGLRYNEQFF
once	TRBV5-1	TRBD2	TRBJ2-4	TGCGCCAGCAGGGAAGATAGCGGGAAAAACATTCAGTACTTC	CASREDSGKNIQYF
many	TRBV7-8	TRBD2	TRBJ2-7	TGTGCCAGCAGCTTTATCGCAGGGAAGTTAGCGGGAGGGATCTTGAGAGAGCAGTACTTC	CASSFIAGKLAGGILREQYF
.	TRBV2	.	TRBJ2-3	TGTGCCAGCGCCGACTTGGGGGTAGTTCGCAGTACGCAGTATTTT	CASADLGVVRSTQYF
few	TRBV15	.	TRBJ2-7	TGTGCCACCAGCAGAGAGGCAGTGCCGATATACTCCTACGAGCAGTACTTC	CATSREAVPIYSYEQYF
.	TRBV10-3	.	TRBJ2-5	TGTGCCATCCGTCGTCCTAACAAGGAAGAGACCCAGTACTTC	CAIRRPNKEETQYF
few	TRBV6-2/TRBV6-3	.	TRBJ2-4	TGTGCCAGCAGTTGGCAGGGCGACATTCAGTACTTC	CASSWQGDIQYF
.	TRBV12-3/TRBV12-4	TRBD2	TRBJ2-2	TGTGCCAGCAGTGGGGGACTAGTCGGCACCGGGGAGCTGTTTTTT	CASSGGLVGTGELFF
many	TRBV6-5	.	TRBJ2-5	TGTGCCAGCAGTTATGTCGGAGTCAGTGAGTTTCAAGAGACCCAGTACTTC	CASSYVGVSEFQETQYF
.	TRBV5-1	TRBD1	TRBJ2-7	TGCGCCAGTCAGACCGGGACAGGGCTTATGGCCGAGCAGTACTTC	CASQTGTGLMAEQYF
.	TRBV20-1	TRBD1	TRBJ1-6	TGCAGTGCTCATCAGGGGGCCTATAATTCACCCCTCCACTTT	CSAHQGAYNSPLHF
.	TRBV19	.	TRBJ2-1	TGTGCTAGTAGTATTGGGTGGAACAATGAGCAGTTCTTC	CASSIGWNNEQFF
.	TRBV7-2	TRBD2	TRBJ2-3	TGTGCCAGCAGCTTAGGCCTAGCGGGAGAGTGGAGCACAGATACGCAGTATTTT	CASSLGLAGEWSTDTQYF
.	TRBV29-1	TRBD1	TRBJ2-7	TGCAGCGCCAAATCCGGGACAGGGGACATGTACGAGCAGTACTTC	CSAKSGTGDMYEQYF
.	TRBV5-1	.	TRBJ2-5	TGCGCCAGCTCGCAGGGATCGGGGGTGCAGGGGACCCAGTACTTC	CASSQGSGVQGTQYF
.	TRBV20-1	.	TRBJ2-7	TGCAGTGCTGCAGCCAGGCCAGGGCGGTACGAGCTGTACTTC	CSAAARPGRYELYF
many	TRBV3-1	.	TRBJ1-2	TGTGCCAGCGGAAGGTCTAACTATGGCTACACCTTC	CASGRSNYGYTF
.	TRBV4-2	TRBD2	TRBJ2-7	TGTGCCAGCAGCCTACAACCGGAGGGACTAGCGGGGAGCGAGCAGTACTTC	CASSLQPEGLAGSEQYF